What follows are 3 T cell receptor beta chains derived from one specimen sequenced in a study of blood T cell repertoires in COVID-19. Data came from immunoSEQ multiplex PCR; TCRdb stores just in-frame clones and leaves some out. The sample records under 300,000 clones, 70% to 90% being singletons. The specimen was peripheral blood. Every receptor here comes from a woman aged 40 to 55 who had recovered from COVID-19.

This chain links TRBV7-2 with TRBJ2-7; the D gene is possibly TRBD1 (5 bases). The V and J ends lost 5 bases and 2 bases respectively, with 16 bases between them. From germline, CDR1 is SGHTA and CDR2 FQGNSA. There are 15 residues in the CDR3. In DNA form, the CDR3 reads TGTGCCAGCAGCACGGCCTCGGACACGGCCTACGAGCAGTACTTC. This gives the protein CASSTASDTAYEQYF.

CDR3 sequence reads: CASSTTGGDQPQHF. The CDR3 DNA is TGTGCCAGTAGTACAACAGGGGGGGATCAGCCCCAGCATTTT. The V gene is TRBV19, the J gene TRBJ1-5, with 8 nucleotides matching TRBD1. Germline loops: CDR1 LNHDA, CDR2 SQIVND (reference sequence). Germline trimming cut 4 bases from V and 5 bases from J; bases unmatched to any gene: 4. The CDR3 covers 14 residues.

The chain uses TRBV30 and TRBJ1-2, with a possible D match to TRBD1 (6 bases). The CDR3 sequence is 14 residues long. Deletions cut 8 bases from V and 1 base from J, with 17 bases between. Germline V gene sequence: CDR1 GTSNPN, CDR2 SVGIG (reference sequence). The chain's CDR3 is CAATGTGLNYGYTF. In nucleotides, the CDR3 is TGTGCCGCCACAGGGACCGGCCTTAACTATGGCTACACCTTC.